The 8 T cell receptor beta chains reported below all come from one sample, sequenced in a study of response to subunit inactivated influenza vaccine. MiXCR was run by TCRdb on the RT-PCR reads, yielding one entry per CDR3 protein. Here the sample spans around 710,000 distinct CDR3 sequences, 14% being singletons. The input for sequencing was PBMCs from blood, taken less than 15 days before vaccination. These receptors were obtained from a man over 45 who received an inactivated influenza vaccine.

At least ten counts were recorded for this clonotype. The chain carries TRBV6-2 or TRBV6-3 and TRBJ2-7; tentatively, D is TRBD1 (5 bases). Germline CDR1 MNHEY, CDR2 SVGEGT. This CDR3 is 14 amino acids long. V was pared by 5 bases and J by 2 bases, with 13 bases between. Here the CDR3 reads CASSPYSGTYEQYF. The DNA of the CDR3 is TGTGCCAGCAGTCCTTACTCAGGGACCTACGAGCAGTACTTC.

This clonotype appeared a few times. The chain uses TRBV25-1 and TRBJ2-5, with 7 bases identical to TRBD2. The ends lost 1 base at V and 5 bases at J; junction bases unmatched: 1. Germline assignment: CDR1 MGHDK and CDR2 SYGVNS. The CDR3 spans 13 residues. CDR3 sequence: CASSEWGGETQYF. CDR3 nucleotide sequence: TGTGCCAGCAGTGAATGGGGAGGGGAGACCCAGTACTTC.

The genes are TRBV14 and TRBJ2-5; the D gene is possibly TRBD1 (6 bases). The CDR3 runs 17 residues. Trimming took 0 bases from V and 5 from J, leaving 19 bases between them. Per the germline V gene, CDR1 is SGHDN and CDR2 is FVKESK. This CDR3 is CASSQEDSFLPRETQYF. The CDR3 DNA is TGTGCCAGCAGCCAAGAGGACAGTTTCCTTCCAAGGGAGACCCAGTACTTC.

The chain has TRBV3-1 and TRBJ2-5, with TRBD2 matching 11 bases. Germline V CDR1 and CDR2: LGHDT, YNNKEL (reference sequence). After removal of 0 bases from V and 5 bases from J, the junction contained 8 bases not matched to a gene. This CDR3 comprises 17 residues. The CDR3 sequence is CASSQDLRLAGSETQYF. The CDR3 DNA reads as TGTGCCAGCAGCCAAGATCTGAGACTAGCGGGAAGTGAGACCCAGTACTTC.

This chain joins TRBV2 and TRBJ2-3; D uncertain. From germline, CDR1 is SNHLY and CDR2 FYNNEI. The CDR3 extends over 14 amino acids. V dropped 5 bases and J dropped 2 bases, with 11 bases sitting between them. CDR3 residues: CASSLVAHTDTQYF. CDR3 in DNA: TGTGCCAGCAGTCTGGTAGCCCACACAGATACGCAGTATTTT.

This clonotype showed up just a few times. J is TRBJ1-4 and V is TRBV4-2; D gene ambiguous. The V gene lost 0 bases and the J gene lost 0 bases, with 5 bases spanning the gap. Germline values: CDR1 LGHNA, CDR2 YNFKEQ. The CDR3 is 15 amino acids. The CDR3 reads CASSQDHATNEKLFF. The DNA for the CDR3 is TGTGCCAGCAGCCAAGATCATGCAACTAATGAAAAACTGTTTTTT.

The CDR3 nucleotides read TGCGCCAGCAGCTTGGGGCAGATGACAGATACGCAGTATTTT. As protein: CASSLGQMTDTQYF. The chain couples TRBV5-1 to TRBJ2-3, with unresolved D. This CDR3 is built from 14 residues. Germline CDR1 and CDR2: SGHRS and YFSETQ. V lost 0 bases and J lost 3, with 8 bases in between.

The V call is TRBV27, the J call TRBJ1-5; no clear D gene. This CDR3 comprises 15 residues. Germline CDR1 is MNHEY and CDR2 is SMNVEV (reference sequence). The V end lost 6 bases, the J end lost 0 bases, and 12 bases lay between the germline ends. CDR3 sequence reads: CASRTFTDSNQPQHF. The CDR3 DNA follows: TGTGCCAGCAGGACGTTCACGGATAGCAATCAGCCCCAGCATTTT.